Sequencing of this T cell receptor (beta chain) was carried out in a study of cytomegalovirus exposure and HLA in healthy donors. The PCR employed 60 Vbeta primers together with 13 Jbeta primers. Generated by immunoSEQ multiplex PCR, the TCRdb table keeps only in-frame clones and is missing some. This sample has about 69,000 clones, with 60% to 75% found just once. J gave up 7 bases and V 6 bases, and 10 bases lay outside the gene matches. The V gene's germline CDR1 is MNHEY and CDR2 SMNVEV (reference sequence). The CDR3 spans 14 residues. The sample consisted of PBMCs. The J gene is TRBJ2-7, the V gene TRBV27; 9 bases map to TRBD1. The source of this sequence is an older woman in good health and CMV-seropositive. CDR3 sequence: CASSPAGTGTEQYF. The DNA of the CDR3 is TGTGCCAGCAGCCCTGCCGGGACAGGGACGGAGCAGTACTTC.